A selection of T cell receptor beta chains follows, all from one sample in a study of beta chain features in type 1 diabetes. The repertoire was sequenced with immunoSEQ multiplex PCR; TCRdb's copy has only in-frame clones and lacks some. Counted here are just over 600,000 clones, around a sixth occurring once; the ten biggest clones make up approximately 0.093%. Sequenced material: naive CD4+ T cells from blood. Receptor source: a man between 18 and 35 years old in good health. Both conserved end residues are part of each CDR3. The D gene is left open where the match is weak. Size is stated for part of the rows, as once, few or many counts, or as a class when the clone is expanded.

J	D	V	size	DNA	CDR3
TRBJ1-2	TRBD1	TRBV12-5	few	TGTGCTAGTGGTTTGGGGACAGGGAACTATGGCTACACCTTC	CASGLGTGNYGYTF
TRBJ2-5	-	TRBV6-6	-	TGTGCCAGCGATCGTTTGTCGGGGCAAGAGACCCAGTACTTC	CASDRLSGQETQYF
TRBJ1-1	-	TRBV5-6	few	TGTGCCAGCAGCCTTCAGATGAACACTGAAGCTTTCTTT	CASSLQMNTEAFF
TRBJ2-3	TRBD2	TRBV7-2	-	TGTGCCAGCAGCCCGGTCCCGGGACTAGCCCCAGATACGCAGTATTTT	CASSPVPGLAPDTQYF
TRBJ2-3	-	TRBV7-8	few	TGTGCCAGCAGGGTCAGGTGGGCAGGGACAGATACGCAGTATTTT	CASRVRWAGTDTQYF
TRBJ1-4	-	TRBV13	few	TGTGCCAGCAGCTTAGGCCCAAGACAGTCCGTTGAAAAACTGTTTTTT	CASSLGPRQSVEKLFF
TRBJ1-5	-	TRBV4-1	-	TGCGCCAGCAGCCAAAGTCGGATCAATCAGCCCCAGCATTTT	CASSQSRINQPQHF
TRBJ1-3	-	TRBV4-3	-	TGCGCCAGCAGCCAAGGCACGGGGACAATCGGAAACACCATATATTTT	CASSQGTGTIGNTIYF
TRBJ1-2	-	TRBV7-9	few	TGTGCCAGCAGCCAATCCCGGATGGCTATTGGCTACACCTTC	CASSQSRMAIGYTF
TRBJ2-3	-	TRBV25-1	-	TGTGCCAGCAGTGAATCGAGGATCGGCGGGATCACAGATACGCAGTATTTT	CASSESRIGGITDTQYF
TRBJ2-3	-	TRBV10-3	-	TGTGCCATCAGTAGGGGTTGGGGCACAGATACGCAGTATTTT	CAISRGWGTDTQYF
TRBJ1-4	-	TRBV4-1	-	TGCGCCAGCACTTCCCCGAGGCAGGGAGGGAATGAAAAACTGTTTTTT	CASTSPRQGGNEKLFF
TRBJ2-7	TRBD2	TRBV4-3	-	TGCGCCAGCAGCCTGAGGGCACTAGCGGGAGGACCGACCTACGAGCAGTACTTC	CASSLRALAGGPTYEQYF
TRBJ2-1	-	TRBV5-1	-	TGCGCCAGCAGGAAGGGCCCGGACAATGAGCAGTTCTTC	CASRKGPDNEQFF
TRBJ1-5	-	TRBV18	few	TGTGCCAGCTCAGCGAGTAGCAATCAGCCCCAGCATTTT	CASSASSNQPQHF
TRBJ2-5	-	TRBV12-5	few	TGTGCTAGTGGTTTGCGGGGCTACCAAGAGACCCAGTACTTC	CASGLRGYQETQYF
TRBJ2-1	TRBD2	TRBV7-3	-	TGTGCCAGCAGCTTATCGCCCCCACTAGCGGCTAATGAGCAGTTCTTC	CASSLSPPLAANEQFF
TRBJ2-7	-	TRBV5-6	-	TGTGCCAGCAGCTTGACGTGGGGAAGGGGCAGTTACGAGCAGTACTTC	CASSLTWGRGSYEQYF
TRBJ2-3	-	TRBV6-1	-	TGTGCCAGCAGAAACAGGAACGATACGCAGTATTTT	CASRNRNDTQYF
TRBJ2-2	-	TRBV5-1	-	TGCGCCAGCAGCAGCCAGTCAGGGGTCAGCGGGGAGCTGTTTTTT	CASSSQSGVSGELFF
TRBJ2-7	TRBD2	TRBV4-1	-	TGCGCCAGCAGCCAAGGTTCCGGGGGGAAGGAGTACTTC	CASSQGSGGKEYF
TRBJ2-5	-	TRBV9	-	TGTGCCAGCAGCGTAGCCGGTGGGGGTGGCGAGACCCAGTACTTC	CASSVAGGGGETQYF
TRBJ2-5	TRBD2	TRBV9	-	TGTGCCAGCAGCCGACTAGCGGGGAGGGAGACCCAGTACTTC	CASSRLAGRETQYF